Listed here are 6 T cell receptor beta chains from one sample, sequenced in a study of T cells in Graves' hyperthyroidism and ophthalmopathy. Amplification yielded TCR beta CDR3 regions, with RNA transcripts as the source. The study used the HTBI primer set for a first-round RT-PCR of the TCR CDR3. TCRdb re-called the multiplex PCR reads through MiXCR, storing one row per CDR3 protein. Of 550,000 to 800,000 distinct CDR3 sequences listed, roughly a sixth are singletons. The sequencing input was blood. The source is a man aged 50-59 years with Graves' hyperthyroidism.

In its sample, this clonotype was seen a few times. The gene calls are TRBV4-1 and TRBJ2-2; 7 bases map to TRBD1. The CDR3 extends over 16 amino acids. With V trimmed by 4 bases and J by 4 bases, 9 bases remained unmatched. CDR1 and CDR2 (germline): MGHRA, YSYEKL. Here the CDR3 reads CASSPYRDRSTGELFF. DNA for the CDR3: TGCGCCAGCAGCCCTTATAGGGACAGATCCACCGGGGAGCTGTTTTTT.

In this sample, this clonotype turned up many times. The rearrangement uses TRBV30 and TRBJ2-1, with D tentatively TRBD2 (6 bases). Germline loops: CDR1 GTSNPN, CDR2 SVGIG (reference sequence). The CDR3 extends over 15 amino acids. V gave up 4 bases and J gave up 6 bases, with 19 bases separating them. In DNA, the CDR3 is TGTGCCTGGACACCTCCTAGCGAAGTCGGCAATGAGCAGTTCTTC. This encodes CAWTPPSEVGNEQFF.

This clonotype has more than one count but fewer than ten. V usage is TRBV28 and J usage is TRBJ1-1; D uncertain. The ends were cut back, 6 bases at V and 3 bases at J, with 11 bases in the middle. The CDR3 totals 13 residues. CDR1 and CDR2 (germline): MDHEN, SYDVKM. The CDR3 DNA reads TGTGCCAGCAGGGCTCGAGACTACACTGAAGCTTTCTTT. The encoded protein is CASRARDYTEAFF.

J is TRBJ2-1 and V is TRBV10-3; no clear D. The CDR3 is 17 residues long. The V gene's germline CDR1 is ENHRY and CDR2 SYGVKD. V lost 3 bases, J lost 1 base, and 16 bases lay in between. CDR3 loop: CAISDILGSTSYNEQFF. CDR3 nucleotide sequence: TGTGCCATCAGTGATATTCTCGGCTCAACTTCCTACAATGAGCAGTTCTTC.

The chain uses TRBV20-1 and TRBJ1-5; 8 bases are a match to TRBD1. This CDR3 spans 15 amino acids. V gave up 2 bases and J gave up 3 bases; unmatched junction bases: 6. Germline V gene lookup returns CDR1 DFQATT and CDR2 SNEGSKA (reference sequence). Here the CDR3 DNA reads TGCAGTGCTAGATCGTCGACAGGGGCCAATCAGCCCCAGCATTTT. Its protein is CSARSSTGANQPQHF.

This clonotype was counted a few times. The genes are TRBV6-6 and TRBJ1-1; 9 positions agree with TRBD1. The V gene's germline CDR1 is MNHNY and CDR2 SVGAGI (reference sequence). The CDR3 covers 16 residues. V shed 2 bases and J 5 bases; nucleotides not matched to a gene: 9. The CDR3 spells CASSYALDRGYTEAFF. CDR3 nucleotides: TGTGCCAGCAGTTACGCCTTGGACAGGGGATATACTGAAGCTTTCTTT.